The clone carrying this T cell receptor beta chain was counted once. The antigen remains undetermined. The CDR3 consists of 15 residues. In germline, CDR1 is MNHNY, CDR2 SVGAGI (reference sequence). Trimming shortened V by 6 bases and J by 0 bases, and 11 bases separated the two germline ends. Via MiXCR, TCRdb re-called the reads, giving one row per CDR3 protein. The table lists 350,000 to 400,000 distinct CDR3 sequences, just under 35% of them singletons. This specimen comes from a study of T cell repertoires in cytomegalovirus infection. Across the study: Public TCR beta signatures indicated both CMV infection and matching HLA type. Study-wide results and limits: Based on cumulative public TCR beta family frequency, carriers of CMV plus the relevant HLA were identified. HLA-C-restricted CMV clonotypes gave the most frequent clonotype in two of eight donors.

The chain joins TRBV6-6 to TRBJ2-2; possibly TRBD1 or TRBD2 for D (5 bases each). The sample in question was cultured PBMCs, obtained from culture after CMV antigen stimulation. The receptor was derived from a human donor in good health (CMV status not recorded). Some clones in this sample may be carry-over from other donors' samples. The CDR3 nucleotides are TGTGCCAGCAGCCACCCGGGGCCGAACACCGGGGAGCTGTTTTTT. Translating gives CASSHPGPNTGELFF.